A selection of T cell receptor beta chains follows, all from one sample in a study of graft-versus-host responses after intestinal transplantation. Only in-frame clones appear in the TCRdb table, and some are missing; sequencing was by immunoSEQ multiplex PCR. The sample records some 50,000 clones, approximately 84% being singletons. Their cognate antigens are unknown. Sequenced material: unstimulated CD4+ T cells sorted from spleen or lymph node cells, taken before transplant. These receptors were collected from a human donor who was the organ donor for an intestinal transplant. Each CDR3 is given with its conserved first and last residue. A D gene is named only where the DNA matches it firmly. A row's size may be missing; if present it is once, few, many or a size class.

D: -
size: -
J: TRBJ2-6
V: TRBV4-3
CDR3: CASSRDSGANVLTF
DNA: TGCGCCAGCAGTCGAGACTCTGGGGCCAACGTCCTGACTTTC

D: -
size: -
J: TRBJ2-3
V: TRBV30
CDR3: CAWGAGTSTDTQYF
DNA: TGTGCCTGGGGAGCCGGGACTAGCACAGATACGCAGTATTTT

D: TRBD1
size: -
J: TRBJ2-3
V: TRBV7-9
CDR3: CASSLGETGSTDTQYF
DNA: TGTGCCAGCAGCTTAGGGGAGACAGGGAGCACAGATACGCAGTATTTT

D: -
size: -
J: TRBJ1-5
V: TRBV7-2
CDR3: CASSLYREDQPQHF
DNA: TGTGCCAGCAGCTTGTACAGGGAGGATCAGCCCCAGCATTTT

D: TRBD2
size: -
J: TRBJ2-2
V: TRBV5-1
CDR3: CASSSPRAGGNTGELFF
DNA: TGCGCCAGCAGCTCCCCCCGAGCGGGGGGTAACACCGGGGAGCTGTTTTTT

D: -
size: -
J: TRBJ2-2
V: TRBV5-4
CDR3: CASSFLERPNTGELFF
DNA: TGTGCCAGCAGTTTCCTCGAGCGACCGAACACCGGGGAGCTGTTTTTT

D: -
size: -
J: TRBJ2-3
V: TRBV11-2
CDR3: CASSLFGGSTDTQYF
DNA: TGTGCCAGCAGCTTGTTCGGCGGAAGCACAGATACGCAGTATTTT

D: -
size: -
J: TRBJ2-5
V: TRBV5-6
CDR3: CASSLWGSGETQYF
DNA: TGTGCCAGCAGCTTGTGGGGATCCGGGGAGACCCAGTACTTC

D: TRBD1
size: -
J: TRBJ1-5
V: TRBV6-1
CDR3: CASHTSQQGAQPQHF
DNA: TGTGCCAGCCACACCTCACAGCAGGGGGCGCAGCCCCAGCATTTT

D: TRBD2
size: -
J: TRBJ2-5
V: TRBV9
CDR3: CASSGTSGGIGETQYF
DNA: TGTGCCAGCAGCGGGACTAGCGGGGGGATAGGGGAGACCCAGTACTTC

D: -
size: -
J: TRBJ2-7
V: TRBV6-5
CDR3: CASSSPGNTYEQYF
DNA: TGTGCCAGCAGTTCGCCGGGCAATACCTACGAGCAGTACTTC

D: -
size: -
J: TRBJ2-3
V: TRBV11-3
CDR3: CASSLVAGGFTDTQYF
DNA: TGTGCCAGCAGCCTAGTCGCGGGCGGATTCACAGATACGCAGTATTTT

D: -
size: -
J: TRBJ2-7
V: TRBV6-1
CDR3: CASSSSSYEQYF
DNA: TGTGCCAGCAGCTCTAGCTCCTACGAGCAGTACTTC

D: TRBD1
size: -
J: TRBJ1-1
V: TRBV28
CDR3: CASSLPPPLTGGEAFF
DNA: TGTGCCAGCAGTTTACCGCCACCACTGACAGGGGGAGAAGCTTTCTTT

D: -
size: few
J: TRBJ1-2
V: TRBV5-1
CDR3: CASSLGRQGYGYTF
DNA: TGCGCCAGCAGCTTGGGACGGCAGGGCTATGGCTACACCTTC

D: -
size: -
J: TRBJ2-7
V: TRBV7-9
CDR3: CASSREWGTSYEQYF
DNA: TGTGCCAGCAGCCGTGAGTGGGGCACCTCCTACGAGCAGTACTTC

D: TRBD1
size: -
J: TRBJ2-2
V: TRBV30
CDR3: CAWSRDRGTGELFF
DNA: TGTGCCTGGAGCCGGGACAGGGGGACCGGGGAGCTGTTTTTT

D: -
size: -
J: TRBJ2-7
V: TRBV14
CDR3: CASSQRRLDGSEQYF
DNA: TGTGCCAGCAGCCAACGTCGCCTTGACGGGAGCGAGCAGTACTTC

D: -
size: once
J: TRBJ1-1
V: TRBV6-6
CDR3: CASSYSGVNTEAFF
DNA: TGTGCCAGCAGTTACTCGGGGGTGAACACTGAAGCTTTCTTT

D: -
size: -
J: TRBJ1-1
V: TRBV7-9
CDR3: CASSLGSGRENTEAFF
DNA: TGTGCCAGCAGCTTAGGGTCAGGGAGGGAGAACACTGAAGCTTTCTTT

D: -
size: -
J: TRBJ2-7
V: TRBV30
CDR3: CAWSVTFYEQYF
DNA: TGTGCCTGGAGTGTGACTTTCTACGAGCAGTACTTC

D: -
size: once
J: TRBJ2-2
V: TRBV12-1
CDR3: CASSLDGELFF
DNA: TGTGCCAGCAGCCTAGACGGGGAGCTGTTTTTT

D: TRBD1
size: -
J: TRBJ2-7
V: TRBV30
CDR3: CAWEGTGGPYEQYF
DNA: TGTGCCTGGGAGGGGACAGGGGGCCCCTACGAGCAGTACTTC

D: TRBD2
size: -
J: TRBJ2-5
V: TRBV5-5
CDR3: CASSPRLAGVPETQYF
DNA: TGTGCCAGCAGCCCTCGACTAGCGGGAGTTCCGGAGACCCAGTACTTC

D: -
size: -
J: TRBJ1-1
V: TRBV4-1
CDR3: CASSQDSAGGPVAFF
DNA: TGCGCCAGCAGCCAAGATTCGGCGGGGGGGCCGGTGGCTTTCTTT

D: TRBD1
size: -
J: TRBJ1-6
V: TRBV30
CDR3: CAWSPLTGGADF
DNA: TGTGCCTGGAGTCCCCTTACAGGGGGCGCGGACTTT

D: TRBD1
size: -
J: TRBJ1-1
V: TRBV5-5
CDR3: CASATGQGAYYGTEAFF
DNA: TGTGCCAGCGCGACGGGGCAGGGGGCATATTACGGCACTGAAGCTTTCTTT

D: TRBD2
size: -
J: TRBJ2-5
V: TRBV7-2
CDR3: CASSPGGSGEKTQYF
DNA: TGTGCCAGCAGCCCAGGTGGGAGCGGGGAAAAGACCCAGTACTTC

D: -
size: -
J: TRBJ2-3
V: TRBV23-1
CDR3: CAGVLRRFTDTQYF
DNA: TGCGCCGGGGTTCTCCGGCGCTTCACAGATACGCAGTATTTT

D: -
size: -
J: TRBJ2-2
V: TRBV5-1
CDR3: CASSLAPTGELFF
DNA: TGCGCCAGCAGCTTGGCCCCCACCGGGGAGCTGTTTTTT